The T cell receptor beta chain under discussion was sequenced for a study of blood T cell repertoires in COVID-19. About the research overall: COVID-19 samples, acute and convalescent, were from the United States, Italy and Spain. The analysed material was cDNA or gDNA that came from T cells, B-cell-depleted T cells, or PBMCs.

Per the authors' pipeline: Scientists estimated how many nucleated cells there were by amplifying reference gene primers. Sequencing used immunoSEQ multiplex PCR; TCRdb keeps in-frame clones, though not all of them. V, J and clone size reflect that table, while D and trimming were determined from the DNA. The sample carries around 100,000 clones, under 80% recorded once. Sequenced input: peripheral blood. The receptor's source is a man in his 70s with active or convalescent COVID-19.

This chain's CDR3 is CATMGLAGIGELFF. CDR3 DNA: TGTGCCACCATGGGGTTAGCGGGGATCGGGGAGCTGTTTTTT. The rearrangement uses TRBV6-5 and TRBJ2-2; TRBD2 matches 8 bases. The V gene end was trimmed by 10 bases and the J gene end by 7 bases; junction bases not matched to a gene: 11. Germline CDR1 reads MNHEY; CDR2 reads SVGAGI. CDR3 length: 14 residues.